This entry lists 5 T cell receptor beta chains sequenced from one sample in a study of blood T cell repertoires in COVID-19. Only in-frame clones appear in the TCRdb table, and some are missing; sequencing was by immunoSEQ multiplex PCR. The table includes a few hundred thousand clones, 90% detected once. The sample comprised PBMCs or T cells enriched from blood (not recorded which). Source of these receptors: a woman under 30 with acute COVID-19.

The genes are TRBV5-1 and TRBJ2-7; D call uncertain. Germline CDR1 is SGHRS and CDR2 is YFSETQ. Deletions cut 0 bases from V and 2 bases from J, with 12 bases between. CDR3 length: 15 residues. Here the CDR3 reads CASSLGISRAYEQYF. As DNA, the CDR3 is TGCGCCAGCAGCTTGGGCATATCTCGGGCCTACGAGCAGTACTTC.

This clone was counted once. The chain uses TRBV28 and TRBJ1-5, with TRBD1 identical over 11 bases. The CDR3 has 14 residues. V gave up 6 bases and J gave up 6 bases; unmatched junction bases: 4. The germline CDR1 and CDR2 sequences are MDHEN and SYDVKM. The CDR3 DNA sequence: TGTGCCAGCAGAAAGGGACAGGGGGGTCAGCCCCAGCATTTT. It specifies CASRKGQGGQPQHF.

A remark on this clone: Mismatch with germline at one junction end may stem from a read error. The chain has TRBV7-3 and TRBJ2-2; 11 nucleotides agree with TRBD2. Germline CDR1 reads SGHTA; CDR2 reads FQGTGA. This CDR3 is built from 16 residues. The CDR3 protein is CASSITSGRSHGELFF. CDR3 coding DNA: TGTGCCAGCAGCATAACTAGCGGGAGAAGCCACGGGGAGCTGTTTTTT.

The chain uses TRBV5-1 and TRBJ1-4; D is possibly TRBD1 (6 bases). CDR3 length: 14 amino acids. Germline lookup yields CDR1 SGHRS and CDR2 YFSETQ. Trimming removed 3 bases at V and 4 bases at J, with 10 bases between. CDR3 residues: CASSSGAINEKLFF. CDR3 coding DNA: TGCGCCAGCAGCTCAGGGGCGATTAATGAAAAACTGTTTTTT.

This chain links TRBV5-1 with TRBJ2-1; 11 nucleotides line up with TRBD2. The V gene's germline CDR1 is SGHRS and CDR2 YFSETQ. The CDR3 loop spans 16 amino acids. After removal of 5 bases from V and 7 bases from J, the junction contained 11 bases not matched to a gene. CDR3 sequence: CASRPQGTSGTNEQFF. CDR3 coding DNA: TGCGCCAGCAGACCCCAGGGGACTAGCGGAACGAATGAGCAGTTCTTC.